Below, 5 T cell receptor beta chains from the same sample are listed, as sequenced in a study of T cell responses to AZD1222 COVID-19 vaccine. Using immunoSEQ multiplex PCR, the repertoire was profiled, and TCRdb retains in-frame clones only, with some absent. The data show 180,000 or so clones, 80% to 95% seen once. The specimen was peripheral blood, collected 28 days after the second AZD1222 dose. The receptors come from an adult who received the AZD1222 COVID-19 vaccine.

V gene TRBV7-9 combines with J gene TRBJ2-1; 9 bases fit TRBD2. The V segment lost 5 bases and the J segment 5 bases; nucleotides outside the gene matches: 10. Looked up from germline, CDR1 is SEHNR and CDR2 is FQNEAQ (reference sequence). The CDR3 length is 16 residues. The chain's CDR3 is CASSPRGERGDNEQFF. The CDR3 DNA is TGTGCCAGCAGCCCCCGGGGGGAGCGGGGGGACAATGAGCAGTTCTTC.

As to this clone: The germline gene is not matched at one end of the junction; a read error may be the cause. The chain joins TRBV4-2 to TRBJ2-1, with D possibly called TRBD1 or TRBD2 (6 bases each). The CDR3 has 12 amino acids. Germline-derived CDR1 and CDR2 are LGHNA and YNFKEQ. CDR3: CASSQESGRGVF. CDR3 DNA: TGTGCCAGCAGCCAAGAGTCGGGAAGGGGGGTCTTC.

This chain links TRBV2 with TRBJ1-1; possibly TRBD1 for D (5 bases). Trimming cost V 6 bases and J 1 base, with 9 bases left between them. The CDR3 spans 13 residues. CDR1 is SNHLY and CDR2 is FYNNEI in the germline V gene. The DNA for the CDR3 is TGTGCCAGCAGCCTCGGGGGGAACACTGAAGCTTTCTTT. Encoded protein: CASSLGGNTEAFF.

The V gene is TRBV10-3, the J gene TRBJ2-7; TRBD2 agrees at 8 bases. After removal of 4 bases from V and 2 bases from J, the junction contained 7 bases not matched to a gene. The CDR3 contains 15 residues. Germline V lookup: CDR1 ENHRY, CDR2 SYGVKD. The CDR3 reads CAISASTSGTYEQYF. The CDR3 nucleotides read TGTGCCATCAGTGCCTCCACTAGCGGCACCTACGAGCAGTACTTC.

The CDR3 reads CASSSPSGRAGYEQYF. Here the CDR3 DNA reads TGTGCCAGCAGCTCGCCGAGCGGGAGGGCCGGATACGAGCAGTACTTC. The gene calls are TRBV9 and TRBJ2-7, with 10 bases aligning to TRBD2. CDR1 is SGDLS and CDR2 is YYNGEE in the germline V gene. The CDR3 has 16 amino acids. With V trimmed by 4 bases and J by 4 bases, 11 bases remained unmatched.